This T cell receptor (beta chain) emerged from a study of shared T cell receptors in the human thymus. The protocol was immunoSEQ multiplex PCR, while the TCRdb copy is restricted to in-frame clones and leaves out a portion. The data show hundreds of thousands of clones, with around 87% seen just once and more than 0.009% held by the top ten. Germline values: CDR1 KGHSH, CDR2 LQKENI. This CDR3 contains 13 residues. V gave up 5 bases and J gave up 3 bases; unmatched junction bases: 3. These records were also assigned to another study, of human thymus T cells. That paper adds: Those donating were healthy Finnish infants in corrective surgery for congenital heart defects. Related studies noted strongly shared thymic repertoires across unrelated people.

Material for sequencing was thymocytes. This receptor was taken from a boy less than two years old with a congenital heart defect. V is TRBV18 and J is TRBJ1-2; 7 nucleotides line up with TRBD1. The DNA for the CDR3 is TGTGCCAGCTCAAAGGGACAGCACTATGGCTACACCTTC. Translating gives CASSKGQHYGYTF.